The sequence of this TCR beta chain was determined in a study of blood T cell repertoires in COVID-19. Overall study context: T cells, B-cell-depleted T cells, or PBMCs supplied cDNA or gDNA.

V shed 0 bases and J 6 bases; nucleotides not matched to a gene: 13. The CDR3 has 18 residues. CDR1 and CDR2 (germline): GTSNPN, SVGIG (reference sequence). The data were produced by immunoSEQ multiplex PCR, yet TCRdb's version contains in-frame clones alone and is incomplete. Found here are more than 140,000 clones, around 86% of them singletons; the top ten hold 1.5% to 2%. The sequence derives from a human donor in a cohort sampled during active COVID-19. Sequenced sample: peripheral blood. The genes are TRBV30 and TRBJ2-1, with 11 bases matching TRBD2. CDR3 residues: CAWSVLGGSGRAGNEQFF. The CDR3 nucleotides are TGTGCCTGGAGTGTACTGGGGGGTAGCGGGAGGGCCGGCAATGAGCAGTTCTTC. The complete variable domain, with remaining parts taken from reference TRBV30 and TRBJ2-1, reads SQTIHQWPATLVQPVGSPLSLECTVEGTSNPNLYWYRQAAGRGLQLLFYSVGIGQISSEVPQNLSASRPQDRQFILSSKKLLLSDSGFYLCAWSVLGGSGRAGNEQFFGPGTRLTVL.